The rows below give T cell receptor beta chains drawn from one sample of a study of T cell clonotyping in hematopoietic cell transplantation. Assay used: immunoSEQ multiplex PCR; TCRdb lists only in-frame clones, some missing. The table has more than 4,500 clones, around 78% seen once; the top ten hold approximately 12%. The sample here was peripheral blood mononuclear cells, taken 30 days after allogeneic stem cell transplant. Receptors originate from a male patient aged 55-69 years who had an allogeneic stem cell transplant from an unrelated donor, so the T cells may come from the graft donor. Some clones in this sample may be carry-over from other donors' samples. CDR3s include the opening cysteine and the closing phenylalanine or tryptophan. Fields, in order: D gene, V gene, clone size, J gene, CDR3 DNA, CDR3 protein. A D gene is named only where the DNA matches it firmly. A clone size is listed for some rows: how often the clone was seen (once, few, many), or a class if it is expanded.

D gene: TRBD1
V gene: TRBV29-1
clone size: once
J gene: TRBJ1-1
CDR3 DNA: TGCAGCGCTGACGAACAGGGGACTGAAGCTTTCTTT
CDR3 protein: CSADEQGTEAFF

D gene: -
V gene: TRBV27
clone size: -
J gene: TRBJ2-2
CDR3 DNA: TGTGCCAGCAGTTTAAGATGGGGCAGCACCGGGGAGCTGTTTTTT
CDR3 protein: CASSLRWGSTGELFF

D gene: TRBD1
V gene: TRBV18
clone size: -
J gene: TRBJ2-5
CDR3 DNA: TGTGCCAGCTCACCAGGACAGGGGGCAGGGGAGACCCAGTACTTC
CDR3 protein: CASSPGQGAGETQYF

D gene: -
V gene: TRBV6-6
clone size: -
J gene: TRBJ1-6
CDR3 DNA: TGTGCCAGCAGCCGACAGGAACCCAAAGATTCACCCCTCCACTTT
CDR3 protein: CASSRQEPKDSPLHF

D gene: -
V gene: TRBV4-2
clone size: -
J gene: TRBJ2-2
CDR3 DNA: TGTGCCAGCAGCCAAGAATCCTCGGGGGAGCTGTTTTTT
CDR3 protein: CASSQESSGELFF

D gene: -
V gene: TRBV10-3
clone size: -
J gene: TRBJ1-3
CDR3 DNA: TGTGCCATCGGCGGGGGGGACATCCTGCCCTCTGGAAACACCATATATTTT
CDR3 protein: CAIGGGDILPSGNTIYF

D gene: TRBD2
V gene: TRBV11-2
clone size: -
J gene: TRBJ2-5
CDR3 DNA: TGTGCCAGTCATAGCGGGCCACAAGAGACCCAGTACTTC
CDR3 protein: CASHSGPQETQYF

D gene: TRBD1
V gene: TRBV6-6
clone size: -
J gene: TRBJ1-2
CDR3 DNA: TGTGCCAGCAGCCCCCGGGACAGTACTTATGGCTACACCTTC
CDR3 protein: CASSPRDSTYGYTF

D gene: TRBD1
V gene: TRBV11-2
clone size: -
J gene: TRBJ2-7
CDR3 DNA: TGTGCCAGCAGCTTTCAATCCTTGGACAGGGGCCCCCGGCGCGAGCAGTACTTC
CDR3 protein: CASSFQSLDRGPRREQYF

D gene: TRBD1
V gene: TRBV28
clone size: once
J gene: TRBJ1-5
CDR3 DNA: TGTGCCAGCACAGGGGGCTGGGGCAATCAGCCCCAGCATTTT
CDR3 protein: CASTGGWGNQPQHF

D gene: -
V gene: TRBV7-8
clone size: -
J gene: TRBJ1-4
CDR3 DNA: TGTGCCAGCAGCCTAGGGTTTGGTGAAAAACTGTTTTTT
CDR3 protein: CASSLGFGEKLFF

D gene: -
V gene: TRBV9
clone size: -
J gene: TRBJ1-1
CDR3 DNA: TGTGCCAGCAGCGTAGCTCCAGGGGAAGGGACTGAAGCTTTCTTT
CDR3 protein: CASSVAPGEGTEAFF

D gene: -
V gene: TRBV7-9
clone size: -
J gene: TRBJ1-2
CDR3 DNA: TGTGCCAGCAGCTCACCTACTGGGGGCGGGGCTAACTATGGCTACACCTTC
CDR3 protein: CASSSPTGGGANYGYTF

D gene: -
V gene: TRBV27
clone size: once
J gene: TRBJ2-1
CDR3 DNA: TGTGCCAGCAGTTCCGCACATTACCGAATCGGGACCCCGCCGGGCAATGAGCAGTTCTTC
CDR3 protein: CASSSAHYRIGTPPGNEQFF

D gene: TRBD1
V gene: TRBV6-6
clone size: -
J gene: TRBJ2-1
CDR3 DNA: TGTGCCAGCAGTTTTCCCGGGACAGGCTCCTACAATGAGCAGTTCTTC
CDR3 protein: CASSFPGTGSYNEQFF

D gene: -
V gene: TRBV30
clone size: few
J gene: TRBJ2-2
CDR3 DNA: TGTGCCTGGAGACCGACTAGGAACACCGGGGAGCTGTTTTTT
CDR3 protein: CAWRPTRNTGELFF

D gene: -
V gene: TRBV29-1
clone size: few
J gene: TRBJ2-7
CDR3 DNA: TGCAGCGTTTCCGGACAGCTTACCTCCTACGAGCAGTACTTC
CDR3 protein: CSVSGQLTSYEQYF

D gene: TRBD1
V gene: TRBV2
clone size: -
J gene: TRBJ1-4
CDR3 DNA: TGTGCCAGCAGTGAAAGGGGCAGGGGGCGGCAAGGGCAACTGTTTTTT
CDR3 protein: CASSERGRGRQGQLFF

D gene: -
V gene: TRBV15
clone size: -
J gene: TRBJ2-5
CDR3 DNA: TGTGCCACCAGCAGTGACCGAGGGGGTCTCGAAGAGACCCAGTACTTC
CDR3 protein: CATSSDRGGLEETQYF

D gene: TRBD1
V gene: TRBV7-2
clone size: -
J gene: TRBJ1-2
CDR3 DNA: TGTGCCAGCAGCTTAGGAATACCGGGACAGGGTAACTATGGCTACACCTTC
CDR3 protein: CASSLGIPGQGNYGYTF

D gene: TRBD2
V gene: TRBV25-1
clone size: -
J gene: TRBJ2-1
CDR3 DNA: TGTGCCAGCGAACTAGCGGAACCATACAATGAGCAGTTCTTC
CDR3 protein: CASELAEPYNEQFF

D gene: -
V gene: TRBV5-6
clone size: -
J gene: TRBJ1-1
CDR3 DNA: TGTGCCAGCAGCCCTAGGGGGGGAGGGAACACTGAAGCTTTCTTT
CDR3 protein: CASSPRGGGNTEAFF

D gene: TRBD1
V gene: TRBV10-3
clone size: -
J gene: TRBJ1-1
CDR3 DNA: TGTGCCATCAGACCCACAGGGGCCTATACTATGAACACTGAAGCTTTCTTT
CDR3 protein: CAIRPTGAYTMNTEAFF

D gene: -
V gene: TRBV5-1
clone size: -
J gene: TRBJ2-3
CDR3 DNA: TGCGCCAGCAGCTTGGCGAAAAACTCACACACAGATACGCAGTATTTT
CDR3 protein: CASSLAKNSHTDTQYF

D gene: TRBD2
V gene: TRBV4-1
clone size: -
J gene: TRBJ2-1
CDR3 DNA: TGCGCCAGCAGCCAAGACCCGCCGAGCGGGGGCGGCGATGAGCAGTTCTTC
CDR3 protein: CASSQDPPSGGGDEQFF

D gene: -
V gene: TRBV9
clone size: -
J gene: TRBJ2-2
CDR3 DNA: TGTGCCAGCAGCGCCGGGATTTCCACCGGGGAGCTGTTTTTT
CDR3 protein: CASSAGISTGELFF

D gene: TRBD2
V gene: TRBV5-5
clone size: -
J gene: TRBJ2-3
CDR3 DNA: TGTGCCAGCAGCTTTGGGGCGGGAGCGGTAGGCACAGATACGCAGTATTTT
CDR3 protein: CASSFGAGAVGTDTQYF